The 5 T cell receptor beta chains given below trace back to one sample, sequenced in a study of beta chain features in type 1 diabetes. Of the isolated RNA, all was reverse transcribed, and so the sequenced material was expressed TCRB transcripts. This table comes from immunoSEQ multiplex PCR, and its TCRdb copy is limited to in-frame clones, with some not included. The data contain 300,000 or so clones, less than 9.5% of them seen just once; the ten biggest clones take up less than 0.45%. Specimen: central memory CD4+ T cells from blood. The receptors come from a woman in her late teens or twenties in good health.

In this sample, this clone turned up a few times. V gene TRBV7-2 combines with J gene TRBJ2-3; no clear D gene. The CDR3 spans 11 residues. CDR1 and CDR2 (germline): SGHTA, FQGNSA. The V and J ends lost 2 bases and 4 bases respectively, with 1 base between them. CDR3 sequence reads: CASSLPDTQYF. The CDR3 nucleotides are TGTGCCAGCAGCTTACCAGATACGCAGTATTTT.

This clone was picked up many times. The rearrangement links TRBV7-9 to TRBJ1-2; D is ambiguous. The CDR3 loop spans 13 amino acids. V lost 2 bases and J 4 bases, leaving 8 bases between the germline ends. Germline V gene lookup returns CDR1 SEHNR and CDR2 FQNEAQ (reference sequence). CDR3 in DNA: TGTGCCAGCAGCTTACCGACTCCCTATGGCTACACCTTC. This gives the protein CASSLPTPYGYTF.

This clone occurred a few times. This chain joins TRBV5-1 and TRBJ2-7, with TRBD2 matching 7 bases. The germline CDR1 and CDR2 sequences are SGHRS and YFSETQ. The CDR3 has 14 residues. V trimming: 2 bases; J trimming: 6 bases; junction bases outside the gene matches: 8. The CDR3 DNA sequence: TGCGCCAGCAGCTTTGCGGGAGTGATCTCCGAGCAGTACTTC. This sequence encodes CASSFAGVISEQYF.

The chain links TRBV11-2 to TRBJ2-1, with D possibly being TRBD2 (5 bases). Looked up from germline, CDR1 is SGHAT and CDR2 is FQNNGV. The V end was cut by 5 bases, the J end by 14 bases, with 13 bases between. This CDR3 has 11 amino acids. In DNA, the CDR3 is TGTGCCAGCAGCCAACTGGAGGTAGAGTTCTTC. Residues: CASSQLEVEFF.

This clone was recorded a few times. CDR3 DNA: TGTGCCAGCAGCCCGGCTCGGGGGAGTGGATCCTACAATGAGCAGTTCTTC. This codes for CASSPARGSGSYNEQFF. The chain is built from TRBV7-9 and TRBJ2-1; weak D call: TRBD2 (6 bases). V lost 5 bases and J lost 1, with 18 bases in between. The CDR3 is 17 residues long. Per the germline V gene, CDR1 is SEHNR and CDR2 is FQNEAQ (reference sequence).